The 24 T cell receptor beta chains below were found in one sample sequenced in a study of cytomegalovirus exposure and HLA in healthy donors. The PCR was carried out with 60 Vbeta primers and 13 Jbeta primers. TCRdb's table, derived via immunoSEQ multiplex PCR, lists solely in-frame clones and lacks some. Of 90,000 to 120,000 clones in the sample, approximately 81% were seen once. The specimen was PBMCs. These receptors came from a man younger than 40 in good health and CMV-seronegative.

The chain combines TRBV7-9 with TRBJ2-7; D call uncertain. V was clipped by 3 bases and J by 5 bases, with 8 bases between them. CDR1 SEHNR and CDR2 FQNEAQ come from the germline V gene (reference sequence). The CDR3 runs 12 residues. In nucleotides, the CDR3 is TGTGCCAGCAGCTTCCTTCGGGACGAGCAGTACTTC. Amino acids: CASSFLRDEQYF.

Written as DNA, the CDR3 is TGTGCCAGCAGCTTAGTGGCTCATACGATCCCCTACGAGCAGTACTTC. It specifies CASSLVAHTIPYEQYF. The chain recombines TRBV7-8 with TRBJ2-7; D unresolved. Deletions cut 1 base from V and 2 bases from J, with 15 bases between. CDR3 size: 16 residues. Looked up from germline, CDR1 is SGHVS and CDR2 is FQNEAQ.

The rearrangement joins TRBV6-5 to TRBJ2-7; 10 positions match TRBD1. After removal of 2 bases from V and 4 bases from J, the junction contained 5 bases not matched to a gene. The CDR3 consists of 15 residues. Per the germline V gene, CDR1 is MNHEY and CDR2 is SVGAGI. The CDR3 reads CASSYMTGGLYEQYF. In nucleotides, the CDR3 is TGTGCCAGCAGTTACATGACAGGGGGCCTGTACGAGCAGTACTTC.

The J gene is TRBJ2-2, the V gene TRBV4-2, with D unclear. Looked up from germline, CDR1 is LGHNA and CDR2 is YNFKEQ. The CDR3 is 13 amino acids. Trimming cost V 1 base and J 5 bases, with 5 bases left between them. CDR3 protein: CASSQGVTGELFF. The CDR3 DNA is TGTGCCAGCAGCCAAGGAGTGACCGGGGAGCTGTTTTTT.

The V gene is TRBV4-2, the J gene TRBJ2-2, with D possibly being TRBD1 (5 bases). The length of the CDR3 is 15 residues. Trimming left V 0 bases short and J 6 bases short, with 11 bases between. Looked up from germline, CDR1 is LGHNA and CDR2 is YNFKEQ. The CDR3: CASSQEVDTAGELFF. CDR3 nucleotide sequence: TGTGCCAGCAGCCAAGAGGTGGACACTGCCGGGGAGCTGTTTTTT.

This clone was counted between two and nine times. The chain combines TRBV6-4 with TRBJ2-3; 7 positions agree with TRBD1. The germline CDR1 and CDR2 sequences are MRHNA and SNTAGT. CDR3 length equals 15 residues. The V and J ends lost 3 bases and 4 bases, in that order; junction bases with no gene match: 7. CDR3 bases: TGTGCCAGCAGTGAAGGGGGCTCAGCGGCAGATACGCAGTATTTT. Residues: CASSEGGSAADTQYF.

This rearrangement joins TRBV5-6 to TRBJ2-7, with TRBD2 matching 9 bases. V trimming: 2 bases; J trimming: 3 bases; junction bases outside the gene matches: 9. The germline CDR1 and CDR2 sequences are SGHDT and YYEEEE. The CDR3 sequence is 16 residues long. In DNA, the CDR3 is TGTGCCAGCAGCTTATACGGGACTAGCAGGGTCTACGAGCAGTACTTC. Translating gives CASSLYGTSRVYEQYF.

V and J are TRBV5-4 and TRBJ2-5, with TRBD1 identical over 9 bases. Trimming took 4 bases from V and 5 from J; bases not matched to a gene: 6. The CDR3 has 14 amino acids. Per the germline V gene, CDR1 is SGHNT and CDR2 is YYREEE (reference sequence). Here the CDR3 DNA reads TGTGCCAGCAGCCATAAAACAGGGGGCGAGACCCAGTACTTC. Amino acids: CASSHKTGGETQYF.

This chain links TRBV27 with TRBJ1-1, with 7 bases matching TRBD1. Germline V gives CDR1 MNHEY, CDR2 SMNVEV (reference sequence). This CDR3 region has 14 residues. Unmatched junction bases numbered 6, after V lost 3 bases and J lost 5 bases. CDR3 residues: CASSFTGAKTEAFF. In DNA form, the CDR3 reads TGTGCCAGCAGTTTCACAGGGGCGAAGACTGAAGCTTTCTTT.

This clone appeared a single time. The genes are TRBV11-2 and TRBJ2-1; no clear D gene. The CDR3 totals 15 residues. Trimming cost V 5 bases and J 0 bases, with 11 bases left between them. The germline V gene encodes CDR1 SGHAT and CDR2 FQNNGV. Here the CDR3 reads CASSPRLSSYNEQFF. Here the CDR3 DNA reads TGTGCCAGCAGCCCCAGGCTGAGCTCCTACAATGAGCAGTTCTTC. The whole variable domain, remainder taken from reference TRBV11-2 and TRBJ2-1, is EAGVAQSPRYKIIEKRQSVAFWCNPISGHATLYWYQQILGQGPKLLIQFQNNGVVDDSQLPKDRFSAERLKGVDSTLKIQPAKLEDSAVYLCASSPRLSSYNEQFFGPGTRLTVL.

This chain links TRBV6-5 with TRBJ2-3; a possible D gene is TRBD1 (6 bases). The CDR3 is 14 residues long. The V and J ends lost 6 bases and 1 base respectively, with 11 bases between them. Germline V gene data show CDR1 as MNHEY and CDR2 as SVGAGI. The CDR3 reads CASRWAGGTDTQYF. As DNA, the CDR3 is TGTGCCAGCAGGTGGGCAGGGGGCACAGATACGCAGTATTTT.

The chain joins TRBV30 to TRBJ2-1; 10 positions agree with TRBD2. Germline CDR1 and CDR2: GTSNPN and SVGIG (reference sequence). J was trimmed by 10 bases and V by 2 bases; bases with no gene match: 11. The CDR3 loop spans 15 amino acids. CDR3 coding DNA: TGTGCCTGGAGTTTTAAGCGGGGGGGACCCGTCGAGCAGTTCTTC. Protein: CAWSFKRGGPVEQFF. Variable domain in full (rest from reference TRBV30 and TRBJ2-1): SQTIHQWPATLVQPVGSPLSLECTVEGTSNPNLYWYRQAAGRGLQLLFYSVGIGQISSEVPQNLSASRPQDRQFILSSKKLLLSDSGFYLCAWSFKRGGPVEQFFGPGTRLTVL.

This clone occurred a few times. The chain is built from TRBV21-1 and TRBJ2-3; TRBD1 is taken as the D call from the table, unchecked against the DNA. TRBV21-1 counts as a pseudogene. This CDR3 region has 15 residues. CDR3 in DNA: TGTGCCAGCAGAAGGACAGGGGAGACCACAGATACGCAGTATTTT. Translating gives CASRRTGETTDTQYF.

This CDR3 reads CSVGGSTPNQPQHF. In DNA, the CDR3 is TGCAGCGTGGGAGGGTCCACCCCCAATCAGCCCCAGCATTTT. The V call is TRBV29-1, the J call TRBJ1-5; D is undetermined. The CDR3 is 14 residues long. CDR1 and CDR2 (germline): SQVTM, ANQGSEA. V lost 6 bases to trimming and J lost 3 bases, with 15 bases between them.

This chain uses TRBV6-1 with TRBJ1-2; possibly TRBD1 for D (6 bases). V gave up 4 bases and J gave up 6 bases, with 15 bases separating them. The CDR3 has 14 residues. Per the germline V gene, CDR1 is MNHNS and CDR2 is SASEGT. The CDR3 sequence: CASSGPAGVDGYTF. CDR3 nucleotides: TGTGCCAGCAGTGGTCCGGCAGGGGTGGATGGCTACACCTTC.

This sequence joins TRBV19 and TRBJ2-7; 12 bases fit TRBD2. This CDR3 is built from 14 residues. Trimming took 6 bases from V and 3 from J; bases not matched to a gene: 3. The germline V gene encodes CDR1 LNHDA and CDR2 SQIVND (reference sequence). CDR3: CASSLAGGRYEQYF. CDR3 nucleotides: TGTGCCAGTAGCCTAGCGGGAGGGCGCTACGAGCAGTACTTC.

This clone was seen a single time. The J gene is TRBJ1-1, the V gene TRBV7-8, with TRBD1 matching 7 bases. This CDR3 region has 12 residues. CDR1 and CDR2 from the germline V gene are SGHVS and FQNEAQ. V shed 4 bases, J shed 11 bases, and the junction held 7 bases outside the gene matches. CDR3 in DNA: TGTGCCAGCAGCTCCGGACAGGTTGGGGCTTTCTTT. Translated, it gives CASSSGQVGAFF.

J is TRBJ2-3 and V is TRBV15; 8 nucleotides agree with TRBD2. V dropped 0 bases and J dropped 4; count of bases not matched to a gene: 6. The CDR3 extends over 16 amino acids. Germline lookup yields CDR1 LNHNV and CDR2 YYDKDF (reference sequence). The CDR3 reads CATSRDRTGGPDTQYF. In nucleotides, the CDR3 is TGTGCCACCAGCAGAGATCGGACGGGAGGGCCAGATACGCAGTATTTT.

Written as DNA, the CDR3 is TGTGCCAGCAGTGTGTATCCCGGGACAGACTATGGCTACACCTTC. It is translated as CASSVYPGTDYGYTF. The V and J genes are TRBV27 and TRBJ1-2; the match to TRBD1 covers 7 bases. V dropped 5 bases and J dropped 3; count of bases not matched to a gene: 9. This CDR3 spans 15 amino acids. Per the germline V gene, CDR1 is MNHEY and CDR2 is SMNVEV (reference sequence).

The chain uses TRBV6-1 and TRBJ1-1, with D maybe TRBD1 (5 bases). CDR3 length equals 15 residues. Germline V lookup: CDR1 MNHNS, CDR2 SASEGT. With 1 base removed from V and 7 bases from J, the gap between germline ends came to 16 bases. This CDR3 reads CASSEGGGRQLEAFF. CDR3 in DNA: TGTGCCAGCAGTGAAGGGGGGGGACGGCAACTTGAAGCTTTCTTT.

This chain uses TRBV14 with TRBJ2-1, with unresolved D. Germline V gene data show CDR1 as SGHDN and CDR2 as FVKESK. This CDR3 comprises 12 residues. Deletions cut 3 bases from V and 7 bases from J, with 7 bases between. This CDR3 is CASSHGENEQFF. DNA of the CDR3: TGTGCCAGCAGCCACGGAGAGAATGAGCAGTTCTTC. The entire variable domain, with the rest obtained from reference TRBV14 and TRBJ2-1, is as follows: EAGVTQFPSHSVIEKGQTVTLRCDPISGHDNLYWYRRVMGKEIKFLLHFVKESKQDESGMPNNRFLAERTGGTYSTLKVQPAELEDSGVYFCASSHGENEQFFGPGTRLTVL.

The chain employs TRBV18 and TRBJ1-1; TRBD1 matches at 7 bases. Per the germline V gene, CDR1 is KGHSH and CDR2 is LQKENI. V gave up 2 bases and J gave up 2 bases; unmatched junction bases: 5. CDR3 length: 15 residues. CDR3 sequence: CASSPDNRGNTEAFF. The DNA of the CDR3 is TGTGCCAGCTCACCAGATAACAGGGGTAACACTGAAGCTTTCTTT.

V is TRBV4-1 and J is TRBJ1-5; maybe TRBD1 (5 bases). CDR1 is MGHRA, CDR2 YSYEKL, per germline. CDR3 size: 17 residues. The germline V and J ends were trimmed by 0 bases and 1 base, with 13 bases remaining between them. Here the CDR3 reads CASSQDWGERSNQPQHF. The CDR3 DNA reads as TGCGCCAGCAGCCAAGATTGGGGGGAGAGAAGCAATCAGCCCCAGCATTTT.

J is TRBJ1-1 and V is TRBV27; perhaps TRBD1 as D (6 bases). V lost 4 bases, J lost 2 bases, and 8 bases lay in between. There are 13 residues in the CDR3. The germline gives CDR1 MNHEY, CDR2 SMNVEV (reference sequence). The CDR3 spells CASSWTDNTEAFF. The CDR3 nucleotides are TGTGCCAGCAGTTGGACAGACAACACTGAAGCTTTCTTT.